This T cell receptor beta chain was sequenced during a study of shared clonotypes between healthy human individuals (dated by TCRdb to about 2020). Looking at the study overall: The cohort included three men and a couple of women between 18 and 49 years of age. For each donor, CD4 naive and CD4 memory were each run on three plates, CD8 naive on two plates, and CD8 memory on one plate. To estimate repertoire size and how much clonotypes are shared between individuals, the study performed deep sequencing of blood TCR repertoires from about 5 healthy adults. Different laboratories and diverse techniques were used to prepare libraries and sequence TCR repertoires, to increase sequencing depth and limit assay-specific biases. Each donor's leukapheresis produced roughly between roughly 0.9 and 9 billion PBMCs. Study-wide conclusions, independent of this receptor: Compared with non-shared clonotypes, the clonotypes found in all four sorted-subset donors had higher generation probabilities. Across a handful of donors, around 5% of naive CD4, approximately 3.6% of naive CD8, under 2.5% of memory CD4, and around 0.4% of memory CD8 clonotypes were shared. Incomplete sequencing was indicated by rarefaction of sorted-subset datasets, despite the large sequencing depth. Because the study included only a small number of donors, the genetic and exposure-history diversity represented was limited. Sampling was limited to blood, and TCR repertoires in tissue likely differ from TCR repertoires in blood. Pairwise subsampling led to the expectation that sequencing depth would affect the degree of clonotype sharing among donors. Naive subsets generally had larger estimated clonotype richness than memory subsets.

This clone was seen just once. Its antigen specificity is not known. Base qualities are not at hand, and no much larger clone is one base apart. Donors were healthy HIV-negative adults with no recently reported acute infections or vaccinations. Every donor was a Caucasian adult residing in Nashville, Tennessee, USA. Magnetic negative selection was used to enrich CD4+ T cells, after which naive cells were positively selected on CD45RA and the negative fraction became the memory subset. Blood was obtained by leukapheresis, after which PBMCs were separated by Ficoll-Histopaque density gradient centrifugation and cryopreserved in liquid nitrogen vapor phase. Purity and quantity of every magnetically sorted T cell population were checked by analytical flow cytometry. From each sorted fraction, genomic DNA was isolated and quantified by UV absorbance on a Nanodrop 2000c. The CDR3 sequence holds 15 residues, the cysteine and phenylalanine included. Here the CDR3 DNA is all that survives: 45 bases in frame from base 1. Germline trimming amounts to 6 bases on V and 4 bases on J, with 6 as the count of junction bases outside the gene matches. Per the germline V gene, SGHRS is the CDR1 and YFSETQ is the CDR2.

TCR CDR3 regions were amplified from genomic DNA by multiplex PCR using the deep immunoSEQ assay. Genomic DNA extracted from each cell subset was distributed evenly over all wells of several immunoSEQ 96-well plates, and each plate served as one replicate. For sorted subsets, about 0.2 ug genomic DNA, equal to 30,000 to 35,000 T cell genomes, was loaded into each replicate PCR. The purified libraries were quantified using a Qubit 3.0 fluorometer, sized with a Bioanalyzer 2100, and then quantified again using the KAPA Library Quantification kit. Every immunoSEQ 96-well plate was sequenced on a dedicated single-read 150-cycle Illumina NextSeq 550 flow cell. As for how the authors treated the data: Because the immunoSEQ output included only junctional sequences and no quality scores, the filtering could not be the same as the filtering used for full-length reads. To assign V/J genes and CDR3, sequences were annotated using PyIR, a Python wrapper for IgBLAST v1.9, with IMGT germline references. Reads were removed for weak V/J assignments (E-value above 1e-6), missing CDR3, stop codons, out-of-frame junctions, or ambiguous translated residues. V3J clonotypes were defined as sequences sharing an identical inferred V gene, J gene, and CDR3 amino acid sequence. Percentage overlap between repertoires was computed as shared unique clonotypes divided by the size of the smaller repertoire. Three approaches were used to assess repertoire richness: RTK rarefaction, the Chao1 estimator, and Recon v2.1 estimates of unobserved clonotypes. For all TCRbeta clonotypes obtained by the gDNA method from a handful of donors, generation probabilities were computed with OLGA. TCRdb took this table from immuneACCESS and kept in-frame rearrangements with V and J called. Such tables lack part of the clones; where checked against another copy, unresolved V genes explain under half of the gap, and the rest is unexplained. The D gene and trimming were derived from the DNA, and the V and J assignments and clone size from that table. The sample data list 1.5 million to 1.9 million clones, and around 98% of these were observed just once. The top ten constitute 0.4% to 0.45% of the sample.

Sample: naive CD4+ T cells sorted from blood. This specimen's cell subset or site label, per the study, means: CD45RA+ positively selected. The chain is assembled from TRBV5-1 and TRBJ2-1; TRBD2 agrees with 11 junctional bases. This clonotype was obtained from a man aged 30 to 45 in good health. Read as DNA, the sequence is TGCGCCAGCAATCCGACTAGCGGGATGTACAATGAGCAGTTCTTC. Translated, it gives CASNPTSGMYNEQFF.